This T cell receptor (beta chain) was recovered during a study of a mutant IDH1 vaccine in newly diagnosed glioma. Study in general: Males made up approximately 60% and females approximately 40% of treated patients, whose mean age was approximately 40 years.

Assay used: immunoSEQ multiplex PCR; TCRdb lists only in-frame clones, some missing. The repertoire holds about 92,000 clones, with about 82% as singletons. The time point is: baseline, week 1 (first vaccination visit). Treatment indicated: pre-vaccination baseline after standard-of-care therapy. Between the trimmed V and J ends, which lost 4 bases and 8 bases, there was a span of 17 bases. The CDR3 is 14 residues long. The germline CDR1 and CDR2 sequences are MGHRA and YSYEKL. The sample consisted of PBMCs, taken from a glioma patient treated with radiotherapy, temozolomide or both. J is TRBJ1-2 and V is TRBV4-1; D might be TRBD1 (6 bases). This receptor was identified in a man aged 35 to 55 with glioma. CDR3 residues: CASSPETQGSGYTF. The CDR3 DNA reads TGCGCCAGCAGCCCAGAAACACAGGGTAGCGGCTACACCTTC.